The 30 T cell receptor beta chains listed next were all sequenced from one sample in a study of sequential checkpoint blockade in melanoma. The treatment here: randomized to nivolumab then ipilimumab (arm A) or the reverse (arm B). TCRdb keeps only in-frame clones here, not all; method: immunoSEQ multiplex PCR. The table lists 13,000 or so clones, roughly 65% of them singletons. This specimen was CD8+ T cells sorted from blood (inferred from file names), taken from a patient given nivolumab and ipilimumab in sequence. All receptors come from a human donor with melanoma.

This clone was seen a single time. The chain joins TRBV29-1 to TRBJ2-2; weak D call: TRBD2 (5 bases). CDR1 is SQVTM and CDR2 is ANQGSEA in the germline V gene. The CDR3 contains 12 residues. V was shortened by 4 bases and J by 6 bases, with 9 bases between the two germline ends. This CDR3 is CSVVWGAGELFF. The CDR3 DNA sequence: TGCAGCGTTGTTTGGGGAGCCGGGGAGCTGTTTTTT.

This clone has only a few counts. V gene TRBV13 combines with J gene TRBJ1-1; a weak D match, TRBD1 (6 bases). Germline CDR1 is PRHDT and CDR2 is FYEKMQ (reference sequence). The CDR3 consists of 13 residues. Trimming removed 6 bases from V and 6 bases from J, with 14 bases in between. CDR3 bases: TGTGCCAGCAGGGAGTTTGGGGGCCCTGAAGCTTTCTTT. Protein sequence: CASREFGGPEAFF.

The chain recombines TRBV7-2 with TRBJ2-5, with 7 bases lining up with TRBD2. The V gene's germline CDR1 is SGHTA and CDR2 FQGNSA. The trim removed 7 bases at V and 4 bases at J, leaving 9 bases unmatched. The CDR3 is made up of 14 amino acids. CDR3 nucleotides: TGTGCCAGCAACCTACGGGGGGACGGAGAGACCCAGTACTTC. Encoded protein: CASNLRGDGETQYF.

J is TRBJ2-5 and V is TRBV5-6; D is perhaps TRBD1 (5 bases). V shed 3 bases and J shed 5 bases, with 20 bases lying between them. Germline V lookup: CDR1 SGHDT, CDR2 YYEEEE. The CDR3 sequence is 16 residues long. As DNA, the CDR3 is TGTGCCAGCAGCTCGGAACAAACAGGCATGGGGGAGACCCAGTACTTC. Its protein product is CASSSEQTGMGETQYF.

The chain couples TRBV7-6 to TRBJ2-1; weak D call: TRBD1 (7 bases). The length of the CDR3 is 17 residues. V lost 5 bases to trimming and J lost 2 bases, with 19 bases between them. Germline V lookup: CDR1 SGHVS, CDR2 FNYEAQ. The CDR3 sequence is CASSQGVSGRAYNEQFF. DNA for the CDR3: TGTGCCAGCAGCCAGGGGGTTTCCGGGAGAGCCTACAATGAGCAGTTCTTC. The full variable domain, completed using reference TRBV7-6 and TRBJ2-1, is GAGVSQSPRYKVTKRGQDVALRCDPISGHVSLYWYRQALGQGPEFLTYFNYEAQQDKSGLPNDRFSAERPEGSISTLTIQRTEQRDSAMYRCASSQGVSGRAYNEQFFGPGTRLTVL.

The V call is TRBV15, the J call TRBJ2-1; no firm D call. Germline values: CDR1 LNHNV, CDR2 YYDKDF (reference sequence). The CDR3 spans 13 residues. V was cut by 0 bases and J by 4 bases, with 4 bases left in between. CDR3 coding DNA: TGTGCCACCAGCAGAGACCCTTACAATGAGCAGTTCTTC. It translates to CATSRDPYNEQFF.

V gene TRBV28 combines with J gene TRBJ2-7; 11 bases fit TRBD2. The CDR3 is 14 amino acids. The junction had 6 bases not matched to a gene; V was cut back by 6 bases and J by 5 bases. Looked up from germline, CDR1 is MDHEN and CDR2 is SYDVKM. DNA of the CDR3: TGTGCCAGCAGGCTTAGCGGGGGGGGCGACGAGCAGTACTTC. It is translated as CASRLSGGGDEQYF.

The chain employs TRBV25-1 and TRBJ2-7, with 7 bases fitting TRBD1. V lost 1 base and J lost 4; bases outside the gene matches: 7. Germline CDR1 and CDR2: MGHDK and SYGVNS. The CDR3 contains 15 residues. CDR3 in amino acids: CASSEWADRRYEQYF. The CDR3 bases are TGTGCCAGCAGTGAATGGGCGGACAGGAGATACGAGCAGTACTTC.

This sequence joins TRBV27 and TRBJ1-4; 9 nucleotides line up with TRBD1. The CDR3 runs 19 residues. Germline CDR1 and CDR2: MNHEY and SMNVEV (reference sequence). Trimming cost V 5 bases and J 4 bases; bases outside gene matches: 17. CDR3 nucleotide sequence: TGTGCCAGCAGTATTAACTACCCGGGACAGGGAGAGATTAATGAAAAACTGTTTTTT. Encoded protein: CASSINYPGQGEINEKLFF. The whole variable domain, filled in from reference TRBV27 and TRBJ1-4, reads EAQVTQNPRYLITVTGKKLTVTCSQNMNHEYMSWYRQDPGLGLRQIYYSMNVEVTDKGDVPEGYKVSRKEKRNFPLILESPSPNQTSLYFCASSINYPGQGEINEKLFFGSGTQLSVL.

The rearrangement joins TRBV18 to TRBJ2-7; 11 nucleotides agree with TRBD1. Germline CDR1 KGHSH, CDR2 LQKENI. The CDR3 loop spans 15 amino acids. V dropped 2 bases and J dropped 4; count of bases not matched to a gene: 4. The CDR3 region has the DNA TGTGCCAGCTCACCAGGACAGGGGGCGCTTTACGAGCAGTACTTC. Its protein product is CASSPGQGALYEQYF.

This clone was detected only once. The chain recombines TRBV11-2 with TRBJ1-3; possibly TRBD1 for D (5 bases). The V gene's germline CDR1 is SGHAT and CDR2 FQNNGV. V lost 3 bases, J lost 1 base, and 10 bases lay in between. This CDR3 contains 15 residues. CDR3 in DNA: TGTGCCAGCAGCTTCGGGACTGGATCTGGAAACACCATATATTTT. Protein product: CASSFGTGSGNTIYF.

This clone was seen a handful of times. The rearrangement links TRBV7-3 to TRBJ1-2; D perhaps matches TRBD1 (5 bases). The CDR3 loop spans 14 amino acids. Germline CDR1 SGHTA, CDR2 FQGTGA. V lost 1 base and J lost 8, with 14 bases in between. The CDR3 protein is CASSLMGGAEGYTF. CDR3 bases: TGTGCCAGCAGCTTAATGGGAGGGGCCGAGGGCTACACCTTC.

This chain links TRBV6-5 with TRBJ2-1, with 9 bases that match TRBD2. This CDR3 is 15 amino acids long. The germline V gene encodes CDR1 MNHEY and CDR2 SVGAGI. V trimming: 0 bases; J trimming: 10 bases; junction bases outside the gene matches: 7. CDR3: CASSYSGLAGSEQFF. CDR3 in DNA: TGTGCCAGCAGTTACTCGGGACTAGCTGGCTCCGAGCAGTTCTTC.

This chain links TRBV9 with TRBJ2-5, with D possibly being TRBD2 (6 bases). V gave up 4 bases and J gave up 1 base, with 11 bases separating them. CDR3 size: 14 residues. The germline gives CDR1 SGDLS, CDR2 YYNGEE. CDR3 region: CASSTRDFQETQYF. Written as DNA, the CDR3 is TGTGCCAGCAGCACCCGGGACTTCCAAGAGACCCAGTACTTC.

This sequence joins TRBV9 and TRBJ2-2, with 7 bases lining up with TRBD1. This CDR3 contains 16 residues. V gave up 3 bases and J gave up 0 bases; unmatched junction bases: 5. Germline V lookup: CDR1 SGDLS, CDR2 YYNGEE. CDR3: CASSDGDRANTGELFF. The CDR3 nucleotides are TGTGCCAGCAGCGATGGAGACAGGGCGAACACCGGGGAGCTGTTTTTT.

The chain combines TRBV19 with TRBJ2-1; possibly TRBD1 for D (5 bases). This CDR3 region has 12 residues. V was trimmed by 4 bases and J by 6 bases, leaving 7 bases between them. CDR1 is LNHDA and CDR2 is SQIVND in the germline V gene (reference sequence). The CDR3, as DNA: TGTGCCAGTAGTAACAGGATCAATGAGCAGTTCTTC. The encoded protein is CASSNRINEQFF.

The rearrangement joins TRBV27 to TRBJ1-2; a weak D match, TRBD1 (5 bases). Trimming stripped 1 base from V and 6 bases from J, with 12 bases between. Per the germline V gene, CDR1 is MNHEY and CDR2 is SMNVEV (reference sequence). CDR3 length: 14 amino acids. The CDR3, as DNA: TGTGCCAGCAGTTTATACCAGGGTGGCGATGGCTACACCTTC. It specifies CASSLYQGGDGYTF.

CDR3 loop: CASSPSPRGFTHNEQFF. CDR3 DNA: TGTGCCAGCAGCCCTAGCCCGAGGGGGTTCACCCACAATGAGCAGTTCTTC. The chain carries TRBV7-2 and TRBJ2-1; tentative D call: TRBD1 (6 bases). CDR3 size: 17 residues. Trimming took 5 bases from V and 5 from J, leaving 22 bases between them. The germline gives CDR1 SGHTA, CDR2 FQGNSA.

The DNA of the CDR3 is TGTGCCAGCAGCTTGGTCGGCAGGGAAGCTTTCTTT. Protein: CASSLVGREAFF. V is TRBV5-6 and J is TRBJ1-1; D uncertain. The V and J ends lost 0 bases and 8 bases respectively, with 8 bases between them. The CDR3 covers 12 residues. Germline V CDR1 and CDR2: SGHDT, YYEEEE.

The V call is TRBV6-6, the J call TRBJ2-5; D might be TRBD2 (6 bases). This CDR3 has 13 amino acids. Germline V CDR1 and CDR2: MNHNY, SVGAGI (reference sequence). The V end lost 2 bases, the J end lost 5 bases, and 9 bases lay between the germline ends. CDR3 coding DNA: TGTGCCAGCAGTTACGGGACTGTTGAGACCCAGTACTTC. The encoded protein is CASSYGTVETQYF.

The chain links TRBV27 to TRBJ2-6; D is perhaps TRBD2 (5 bases). V gave up 3 bases and J gave up 0 bases, with 6 bases separating them. Germline V gene lookup returns CDR1 MNHEY and CDR2 SMNVEV (reference sequence). This CDR3 contains 15 residues. The CDR3 sequence is CASSFGDSGANVLTF. The CDR3 region has the DNA TGTGCCAGCAGTTTCGGGGACTCTGGGGCCAACGTCCTGACTTTC.

The chain combines TRBV29-1 with TRBJ1-2, with D possibly TRBD1 on 5 matching bases. The CDR3 is made up of 12 amino acids. The V end was cut by 1 base, the J end by 5 bases, with 8 bases between. The V gene's germline CDR1 is SQVTM and CDR2 ANQGSEA. The chain's CDR3 is CSVEGQSYGYTF. The CDR3 DNA reads as TGCAGCGTTGAAGGACAGTCGTATGGCTACACCTTC.

The chain recombines TRBV10-3 with TRBJ2-1, with 11 positions matching TRBD2. This CDR3 spans 14 amino acids. Germline-derived CDR1 and CDR2 are ENHRY and SYGVKD. Germline trimming cut 6 bases from V and 7 bases from J; bases unmatched to any gene: 5. The CDR3 loop reads CAIRLAGGMNEQFF. The CDR3 DNA follows: TGTGCCATCAGATTAGCGGGGGGGATGAATGAGCAGTTCTTC.

V gene TRBV15 combines with J gene TRBJ1-5; 10 bases line up with TRBD1. The length of the CDR3 is 18 residues. Germline trimming cut 1 base from V and 4 bases from J; bases unmatched to any gene: 10. CDR1 LNHNV and CDR2 YYDKDF come from the germline V gene (reference sequence). CDR3 in amino acids: CATSRGSGTGVGNQPQHF. DNA for the CDR3: TGTGCCACCAGCAGAGGCTCCGGGACAGGGGTGGGAAATCAGCCCCAGCATTTT.

The CDR3 reads CASSQTGSSYEQYF. The CDR3 DNA reads as TGCGCCAGCAGCCAAACAGGGAGCTCCTACGAGCAGTACTTC. J is TRBJ2-7 and V is TRBV4-3, with D perhaps TRBD1 (6 bases). Trimming took off 2 bases at V and 0 bases at J, with 8 bases between the two ends. The length of the CDR3 is 14 residues. Germline CDR1 LGHNA, CDR2 YSLEER.

The chain employs TRBV18 and TRBJ2-7; a possible D gene is TRBD1 (5 bases). Germline V gene lookup returns CDR1 KGHSH and CDR2 LQKENI. V was trimmed by 6 bases and J by 2 bases, leaving 17 bases between them. This CDR3 contains 15 residues. DNA of the CDR3: TGTGCCAGCTCCCAGGAAGGGGCGACGGCCTACGAGCAGTACTTC. Translated, it gives CASSQEGATAYEQYF.

This clone has just one count. The chain combines TRBV5-1 with TRBJ1-2; maybe TRBD1 (6 bases). V lost 0 bases and J 4 bases, leaving 22 bases between the germline ends. The CDR3 is made up of 18 amino acids. Per the germline V gene, CDR1 is SGHRS and CDR2 is YFSETQ. The CDR3 region has the DNA TGCGCCAGCAGCTTGGCCTCCGGCGGCAGGGGACCCTTCTATGGCTACACCTTC. It yields the protein CASSLASGGRGPFYGYTF.

The genes are TRBV28 and TRBJ1-1; TRBD1 is a possible D gene (5 bases). CDR1 is MDHEN and CDR2 is SYDVKM in the germline V gene. The CDR3 loop spans 15 amino acids. The V end was cut by 2 bases, the J end by 2 bases, with 12 bases between. CDR3 amino acids: CASSLLQEINTEAFF. In nucleotides, the CDR3 is TGTGCCAGCAGTTTACTACAGGAAATCAACACTGAAGCTTTCTTT.

The chain employs TRBV7-9 and TRBJ2-5, with 8 bases aligning to TRBD2. Trimming at V came to 3 bases and at J to 2 bases, leaving 14 bases not matched to a gene. The CDR3 is made up of 18 amino acids. Germline CDR1 and CDR2: SEHNR and FQNEAQ (reference sequence). CDR3 region: CASSFERLAGLGQETQYF. The CDR3 DNA follows: TGTGCCAGCAGCTTCGAGAGGCTAGCGGGCTTAGGGCAAGAGACCCAGTACTTC.

This chain links TRBV5-6 with TRBJ1-3, with D possibly being TRBD1 (5 bases). The V end was cut by 4 bases, the J end by 3 bases, with 14 bases between. Germline V gene lookup returns CDR1 SGHDT and CDR2 YYEEEE. This CDR3 comprises 15 residues. CDR3 bases: TGTGCCAGCAGCGCCGGGACGGGAGGTGGAAACACCATATATTTT. Protein product: CASSAGTGGGNTIYF.